The T cell receptor beta chain described here comes from a study of Ad26.COV2.S vaccination and SARS-CoV-2 variants (dated by TCRdb to the early 2020s). About the investigation overall: TCRbeta repertoire sequencing was used to assess the specificity and breadth of SARS-CoV-2-reactive T cell receptors after Ad26.COV2.S vaccination. The TCR-sequenced set comprised around 30 samples: around 20 Ad26.COV2.S vaccine recipients, 5 placebo recipients and 8 SARS-CoV-2 convalescent individuals. Broader findings and caveats from the paper: After vaccination, substantial breadth of spike-specific CD8+ and CD4+ T cell responses was reported. Higher spike-specific TCR breadth was observed in Ad26.COV2.S recipients than in placebo recipients (P = 0.0014). The authors noted that total T cell responses may have been underestimated by the TCR breadth and depth analyses. Vaccine and placebo recipients had similar non-spike TCR breadth, a finding consistent with the vaccine containing only spike.

The CDR3 numbers 18 residues from cysteine through phenylalanine. The entry retains the CDR3 DNA only, 54 bases that are in frame from base 1. Per the germline V gene, SNHLY is the CDR1 and FYNNEI is the CDR2. V is shortened by 0 bases, J by 8 bases, and the region joining them spans 23 bases. Points on this clone: Its antigen remains undetermined. No much larger clone is present one base from it, and per-base qualities are unavailable.

The time point label here, explained by the study, means: individuals recovered from natural SARS-CoV-2 infection. TCRbeta CDR3 regions were sequenced with the immunoSEQ Assay. After extraction, genomic DNA underwent amplification by bias-controlled multiplex PCR, followed by high-throughput sequencing. As for the authors' bioinformatics: To quantify the absolute abundance of each unique TCRbeta CDR3 region, sequences were collapsed and filtered. T cell fraction was estimated by normalizing TCRbeta template counts to usable DNA, with usable DNA measured through amplification of reference genes found in all nucleated cells. Repertoire TCRs were annotated as SARS-CoV-2-specific when V gene, CDR3 amino acid sequence and J gene were exactly matched to a known reactive TCR set. The reference SARS-CoV-2 TCR set was derived from MIRA and filtered for enrichment in COVID-19-positive ImmuneCODE repertoires, a step that removed public or cross-reactive TCRs. Using the MIRA antigens, annotated TCRs were further analysed by specific ORF or by position within an ORF. Breadth was defined as the number of annotated unique rearrangements divided by the total number of unique productive rearrangements, and depth was defined as the summed frequency of the annotated unique rearrangements. Group comparisons of TCR breadth used two-sided Wilcoxon rank-sum tests. TCRdb provides this immuneACCESS table in a form limited to in-frame rearrangements. Some clones are lacking; in checked studies, under half of them reflect an unresolved V gene, and why the rest are absent is not known. V and J calls and clone size are copied from that table; D and trimming were computed from the DNA. The sample profile shows around 45,000 clones; approximately 80% of them were found once. The ten biggest clones cover roughly half of the sample.

Rearrangement joined TRBV2 to TRBJ1-5, with the D gene too uncertain to name. This specimen was peripheral blood, taken after recovery from COVID-19. The clonotype was recovered from a human donor who had recovered from COVID-19. In nucleotide form, the sequence is TGTGCCAGCAGTGAAGCGCCCGGCAAGAAAGCCCGGGGAGAGCCCCAGCATTTT. Its coded protein is CASSEAPGKKARGEPQHF.